Reported below is one T cell receptor (beta chain). What it recognizes is unknown. The CDR3 has 14 amino acids. Trimming left V 6 bases short and J 0 bases short, with 9 bases between. Germline CDR1 SNHLY, CDR2 FYNNEI. PCR used 60 Vbeta primers and 13 Jbeta primers. Study processing details: Approximately 73 million unique TCR beta chains, about 12 million shared, were counted in a later analysis. Measured with immunoSEQ multiplex PCR; TCRdb has only the in-frame clones, and not every one. V, J and clone size were drawn from that table, and D and trimming were deduced from the DNA. Altogether about 110,000 clones are present, about 76% being singletons, with the ten largest covering roughly 2%. This record comes from a study of cytomegalovirus exposure and HLA in healthy donors. Whole-study results and caveats: In a later analysis, parvovirus B19, influenza, CMV and Epstein-Barr virus appeared linked to several top co-occurrence clusters. Cytomegalovirus status was reportedly diagnosed by the classifier with high sensitivity and specificity. Usually a TCR sequence was rare, but some public TCRs were found in many donors.

The chain joins TRBV2 to TRBJ1-3; a possible D gene is TRBD1 (5 bases). Source material: PBMCs. This clonotype originated in a woman in her thirties in good health and CMV-seronegative. This CDR3 reads CASRQQVSGNTIYF. As DNA, the CDR3 is TGTGCCAGCAGGCAACAGGTCTCTGGAAACACCATATATTTT.